These 6 T cell receptor beta chains came from one sample sequenced in a study of tumor and adjacent non-tumor tissue in lung cancer. The template was RNA from unsorted bulk tissue. TCRbeta libraries were built with three rounds of nested PCR, modified from ARM-PCR. TCRdb itself ran the multiplex PCR reads through MiXCR, one entry per CDR3 protein. The table shows some 77,000 distinct CDR3 sequences, with approximately 71% occurring only once. The sequenced material came from lung tumor tissue. The receptors derive from a woman between 65 and 79 years old with non-small cell lung cancer.

V is TRBV29-1 and J is TRBJ2-3; perhaps TRBD1 as D (6 bases). Germline CDR1 reads SQVTM; CDR2 reads ANQGSEA. This CDR3 comprises 16 residues. V shed 2 bases and J shed 2 bases, with 17 bases lying between them. CDR3 sequence reads: CSVEYHGQNDTDTQYF. CDR3 coding DNA: TGCAGCGTTGAATATCACGGACAGAATGACACAGATACGCAGTATTTT.

V gene TRBV29-1 combines with J gene TRBJ1-2; D not certain. Trimming left V 5 bases short and J 10 bases short, with 17 bases between. Germline V gene data show CDR1 as SQVTM and CDR2 as ANQGSEA. The CDR3 length is 12 residues. The CDR3 region is CSVYGERSDYTF. The DNA of the CDR3 is TGCAGCGTTTACGGTGAGCGCTCTGACTACACCTTC.

The chain has TRBV4-1 and TRBJ1-4; D gene ambiguous. The CDR3 contains 14 residues. Germline CDR1 is MGHRA and CDR2 is YSYEKL. The germline V and J ends were trimmed by 6 bases and 11 bases, with 19 bases remaining between them. CDR3 sequence reads: CASSIRPKSGKLFF. Here the CDR3 DNA reads TGCGCCAGCAGTATAAGACCGAAGTCGGGCAAACTGTTTTTT.

With regard to this clonotype: The germline gene is not matched at one end of the junction; a read error may be the cause. The V and J genes are TRBV4-1 and TRBJ2-7; 14 nucleotides line up with TRBD2. Germline loops: CDR1 MGHRA, CDR2 YSYEKL. The CDR3 has 15 amino acids. CDR3 in amino acids: CTISQRTSGRYDQYF. As DNA, the CDR3 is TGCACCATCAGCCAAAGGACTAGCGGGAGGTACGATCAGTACTTC.

A note on this clonotype: It may be a read error: a sequence one base away is much more abundant. This is likely a read error, given that the CDR3 carries no conserved phenylalanine or tryptophan at its end. The rearrangement joins TRBV7-9 to TRBJ2-1; D not certain. CDR1 SEHNR and CDR2 FQNEAQ come from the germline V gene (reference sequence). Trimming cost V 7 bases and J 0 bases, with 13 bases left between them. The CDR3 is 15 residues long. As DNA, the CDR3 is TGTGCCAGCACACCTGCGGAAATCTCCTACAATGAGCAGTTCTTA. It is translated as CASTPAEISYNEQFL.

V gene TRBV6-1 combines with J gene TRBJ1-6; 8 bases are a match to TRBD1. This CDR3 region has 16 residues. Trimming removed 4 bases from V and 9 bases from J; junction bases left unmatched: 11. The germline gives CDR1 MNHNS, CDR2 SASEGT. CDR3 nucleotides: TGTGCCAGCAGTGGAGAAGTGGGGACAGGCTTTTCACCCCTCCACTTT. As protein: CASSGEVGTGFSPLHF.